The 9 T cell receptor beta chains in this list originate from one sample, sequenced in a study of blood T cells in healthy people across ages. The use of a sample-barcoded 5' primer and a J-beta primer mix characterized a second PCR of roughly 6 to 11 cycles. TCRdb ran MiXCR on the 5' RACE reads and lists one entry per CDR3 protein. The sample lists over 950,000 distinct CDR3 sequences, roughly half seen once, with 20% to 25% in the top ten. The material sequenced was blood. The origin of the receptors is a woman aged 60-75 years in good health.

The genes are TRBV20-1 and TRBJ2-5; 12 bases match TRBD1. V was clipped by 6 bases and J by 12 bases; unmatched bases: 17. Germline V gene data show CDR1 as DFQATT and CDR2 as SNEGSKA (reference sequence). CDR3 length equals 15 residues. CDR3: CSAGGTGGFSYEEYF. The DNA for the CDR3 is TGCAGTGCGGGGGGGACAGGGGGCTTTTCCTACGAGGAGTACTTC.

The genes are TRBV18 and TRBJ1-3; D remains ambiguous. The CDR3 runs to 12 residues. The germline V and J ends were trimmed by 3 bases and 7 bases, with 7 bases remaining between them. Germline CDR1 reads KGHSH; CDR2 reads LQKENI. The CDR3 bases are TGTGCCAGCTCACCGGGTGACAACACCATATATTTT. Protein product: CASSPGDNTIYF.

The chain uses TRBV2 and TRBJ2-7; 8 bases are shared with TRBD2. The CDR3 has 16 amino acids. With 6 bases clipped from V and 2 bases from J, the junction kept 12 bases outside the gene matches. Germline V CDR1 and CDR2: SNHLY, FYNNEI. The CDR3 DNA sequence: TGTGCCAGCAGCTACCATCCAGCGGGAGCGACCTACGAGCAGTACTTC. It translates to CASSYHPAGATYEQYF.

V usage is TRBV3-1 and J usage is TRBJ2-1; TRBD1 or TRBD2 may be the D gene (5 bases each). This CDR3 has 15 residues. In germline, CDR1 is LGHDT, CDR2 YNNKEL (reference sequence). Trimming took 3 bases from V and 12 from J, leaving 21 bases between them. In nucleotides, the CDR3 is TGTGCCAGCAGCCAGAGCGGCCCCGTATCGACAGTGCAGTTCTTC. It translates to CASSQSGPVSTVQFF.

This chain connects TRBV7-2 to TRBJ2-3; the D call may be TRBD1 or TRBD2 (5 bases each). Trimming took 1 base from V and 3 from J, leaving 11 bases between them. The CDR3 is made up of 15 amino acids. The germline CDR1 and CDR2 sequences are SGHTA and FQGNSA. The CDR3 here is CASSLGGPSTDTQYF. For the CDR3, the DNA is TGTGCCAGCAGCTTAGGGGGACCTTCGACAGATACGCAGTATTTT.

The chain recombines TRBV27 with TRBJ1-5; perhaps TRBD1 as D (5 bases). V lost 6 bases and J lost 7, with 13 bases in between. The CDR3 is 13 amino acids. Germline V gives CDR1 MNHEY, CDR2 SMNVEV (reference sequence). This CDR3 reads CASSRVLGQPQHF. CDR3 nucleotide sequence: TGTGCCAGCAGCAGGGTGTTAGGGCAGCCCCAGCATTTT.

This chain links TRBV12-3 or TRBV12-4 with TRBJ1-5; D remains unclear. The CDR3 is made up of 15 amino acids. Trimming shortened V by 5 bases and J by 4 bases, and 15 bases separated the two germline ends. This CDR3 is CASSSLRSPNQPQHF. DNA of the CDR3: TGTGCCAGCAGTAGCCTGCGTAGTCCGAATCAGCCCCAGCATTTT.

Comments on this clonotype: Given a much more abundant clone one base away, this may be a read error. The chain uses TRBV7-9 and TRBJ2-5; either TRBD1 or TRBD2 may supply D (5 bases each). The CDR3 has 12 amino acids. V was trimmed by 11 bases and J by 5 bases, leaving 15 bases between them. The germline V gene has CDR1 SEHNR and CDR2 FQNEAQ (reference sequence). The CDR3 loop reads CAVRGVEETQYF. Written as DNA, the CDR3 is TGTGCCGTACGAGGGGTAGAGGAGACCCAGTACTTC.

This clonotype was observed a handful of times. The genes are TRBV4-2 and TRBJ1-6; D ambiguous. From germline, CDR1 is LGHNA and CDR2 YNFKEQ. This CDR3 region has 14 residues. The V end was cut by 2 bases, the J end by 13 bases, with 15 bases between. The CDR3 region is CASSQTPDLPPLHF. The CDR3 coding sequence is TGTGCCAGCAGCCAAACACCCGACTTACCTCCCCTCCACTTT.